The clone carrying this T cell receptor (beta chain) was seen a handful of times. Its antigen is not known. Researchers took RNA transcripts and amplified the TCR beta CDR3 regions from them. Primed by the HTBI set, a first-round RT-PCR was run on the TCR CDR3. MiXCR was run by TCRdb on the multiplex PCR reads, yielding one entry per CDR3 protein. This table holds about 500,000 distinct CDR3 sequences, 35% to 50% found once. Germline values: CDR1 DFQATT, CDR2 SNEGSKA (reference sequence). The CDR3 runs to 16 residues. Trimming took 3 bases from V and 1 from J; bases not matched to a gene: 9. This specimen comes from a study of T cells in Graves' hyperthyroidism and ophthalmopathy. General study results and limits: Most clonotypes expanded in the thyroid (above 0.001) were also present in blood.

Criteria for exclusion of patients were uncontrolled infection, other autoimmune disease, pregnancy or lactation. This clonotype originated in an adult woman with Graves' disease, either hyperthyroidism or ophthalmopathy (not recorded which). Sequenced material: peripheral blood or thyroid tissue (not recorded which). This chain connects TRBV20-1 to TRBJ2-7; 10 bases line up with TRBD2. The DNA for the CDR3 is TGCAGTGCTAGCAAAGCGGGAGGGCCCTTTTCCTACGAGCAGTACTTC. As protein: CSASKAGGPFSYEQYF.